Reported below is one T cell receptor beta chain. It lacks a known antigen. No qualities accompany the bases; no much larger clone lies one base away. Each collaborating institution followed its own protocols to collect whole blood in K2EDTA tubes. For TCRbeta analysis, collaborators shipped samples in one of three forms: frozen whole blood, isolated PBMCs, or DNA extracted from either of those sample types. V was cut back by 11 bases and J by 6 bases, leaving a gap of 20 bases between them. Taken from cysteine to phenylalanine, the CDR3 has 15 residues. The DNA shown is the 45-base CDR3, in frame from base 1. Taken from the germline V gene (reference sequence), the CDR1 and CDR2 loops are LNHDA and SQIVND. This entry is derived from a study of blood T cell repertoires in COVID-19 (dated by TCRdb to 2020 to 2022). Background on the whole study: Samples from collaborators originated in the United States, Italy and Spain and spanned both the acute and convalescent phases of COVID-19. The material from the prospective study consisted of cDNA or gDNA derived from T cells, B-cell-depleted T cells, or PBMCs. Sample metadata almost always included a de-identified subject ID, COVID-19 status, age in years and sex. The samples were drawn from two sources: the first 160 participants of the ongoing ImmuneRACE study, and 950 to 1,500 subjects contributed by 6 global collaborators. The repertoires were released in a freely available public database intended as a resource for research on the immune response to SARS-CoV-2. Subjects who had been exposed to COVID-19, were actively infected with it, or had recovered from it provided the deeply sampled blood TCRbeta repertoires that made up the dataset. Where available, HLA class I and class II types were obtained from metadata supplied by the sample provider rather than from assay-based typing.

TCRbeta CDR3 regions were amplified from genomic DNA using the immunoSEQ Assay, a bias-controlled multiplex PCR. On the authors' methods: Within the assay, amplification of reference gene primers was used to estimate how many nucleated cells each sample contained. To quantify the absolute abundance of each unique TCRbeta CDR3 rearrangement, sequence reads were collapsed and filtered. Productive Simpson clonality was computed per sample as the square root of Simpson's diversity index over productive rearrangements. The clones in this table, taken by TCRdb from immuneACCESS, are in-frame only. Not every clone is retained; where verified, under half of the shortfall comes from an unresolved V gene, and the cause of the rest is unknown. Clone size and V and J calls were adopted from that table, with D and trimming inferred from the DNA. The sample records more than 110,000 clones, 65% to 90% of which are singletons. Of the sample, 2.5% to 3% falls within the top ten clones.

Overall study results and their limits: Clinical and demographic metadata were provided uncurated, with the amount varying by source and participant.

The sample taken for sequencing was peripheral blood. This sequence was found in a man aged 45-65 years with acute or convalescent COVID-19. The chain is made from TRBV19 and TRBJ1-6, with an unclear D gene assignment. The DNA reads as follows: TGTGCCGTATCTTCGGTGGTAACTCCTAATTCACCCCTCCACTTT. The encoded protein is CAVSSVVTPNSPLHF.